Below, 20 T cell receptor beta chains from the same sample are listed, as sequenced in a study of shared clonotypes between healthy human individuals. TCRdb's table, derived via immunoSEQ multiplex PCR, lists solely in-frame clones and lacks some. The table records some 1,400,000 clones, 95% to 97% of them present only once. Sequencing was performed on naive CD4+ T cells sorted from blood. Subset: CD45RA+ positively selected. These receptors all stem from a man aged 25 to 40 in good health.

In this sample, this clone turned up once. The rearrangement joins TRBV9 to TRBJ2-2; 8 nucleotides align to TRBD1. The CDR3 is 17 residues long. In germline, CDR1 is SGDLS, CDR2 YYNGEE. V was pared by 4 bases and J by 7 bases, with 15 bases of the junction left unmatched. The CDR3 sequence is CASSPKRQGTFGGELFF. The DNA for the CDR3 is TGTGCCAGCAGCCCTAAACGACAGGGGACCTTCGGCGGGGAGCTGTTTTTT.

This clone was counted once. The rearrangement joins TRBV12-5 to TRBJ2-3; no definite D call. The CDR3 spans 13 residues. V gave up 5 bases and J gave up 3 bases, with 9 bases separating them. Germline V gives CDR1 LGHNT, CDR2 FRNRAP. This CDR3 is CASGPSGTDTQYF. As DNA, the CDR3 is TGTGCTAGTGGTCCCTCCGGAACAGATACGCAGTATTTT.

The chain links TRBV7-2 to TRBJ1-5; unclear D gene. This CDR3 spans 10 amino acids. V lost 7 bases and J 7 bases, leaving 5 bases between the germline ends. Looked up from germline, CDR1 is SGHTA and CDR2 is FQGNSA. CDR3 in amino acids: CASTIQPQHF. The CDR3 DNA is TGTGCCAGCACCATACAGCCCCAGCATTTT.

This sequence joins TRBV5-4 and TRBJ2-2; D gene uncertain. Germline values: CDR1 SGHNT, CDR2 YYREEE (reference sequence). This CDR3 spans 14 amino acids. The V and J ends lost 4 bases and 5 bases respectively, with 12 bases between them. Written as DNA, the CDR3 is TGTGCCAGCAGCGTAAGTCGGCCAACCGGGGAGCTGTTTTTT. Its protein is CASSVSRPTGELFF. Full variable domain (missing parts from reference TRBV5-4 and TRBJ2-2): ETGVTQSPTHLIKTRGQQVTLRCSSQSGHNTVSWYQQALGQGPQFIFQYYREEENGRGNFPPRFSGLQFPNYSSELNVNALELDDSALYLCASSVSRPTGELFFGEGSRLTVL.

This chain links TRBV9 with TRBJ2-7; possibly TRBD1 for D (6 bases). V was shortened by 7 bases and J by 5 bases, with 16 bases between the two germline ends. There are 13 residues in the CDR3. Germline V gives CDR1 SGDLS, CDR2 YYNGEE. In nucleotides, the CDR3 is TGTGCCAGCGTTGACGACAGGATCCACGAGCAGTACTTC. It specifies CASVDDRIHEQYF.

In its sample, this clone was seen once. V is TRBV18 and J is TRBJ1-1; TRBD1 might be the D (6 bases). The CDR3 spans 14 residues. The V and J ends lost 3 bases and 1 base respectively, with 9 bases between them. Germline V lookup: CDR1 KGHSH, CDR2 LQKENI. The CDR3 nucleotides read TGTGCCAGCTCACCGGACAGCTCGAACACTGAAGCTTTCTTT. Translating it yields CASSPDSSNTEAFF. Full variable domain (rest looked up from reference TRBV18 and TRBJ1-1): NAGVMQNPRHLVRRRGQEARLRCSPMKGHSHVYWYRQLPEEGLKFMVYLQKENIIDESGMPKERFSAEFPKEGPSILRIQQVVRGDSAAYFCASSPDSSNTEAFFGQGTRLTVV.

The gene calls are TRBV28 and TRBJ2-7, with 9 bases fitting TRBD1. Unmatched junction bases numbered 9, after V lost 6 bases and J lost 6 bases. Looked up from germline, CDR1 is MDHEN and CDR2 is SYDVKM. The CDR3 length is 14 residues. CDR3 nucleotide sequence: TGTGCCAGCAGAGTACAGGGGACAGGGACCGAGCAGTACTTC. It is translated as CASRVQGTGTEQYF.

The chain carries TRBV5-1 and TRBJ2-7; D gene ambiguous. The length of the CDR3 is 14 residues. Germline CDR1 SGHRS, CDR2 YFSETQ. Trimming took 6 bases from V and 2 from J, leaving 15 bases between them. The CDR3 region has the DNA TGCGCCAGCACCTCTGCTTCGGGCGCCTACGAGCAGTACTTC. This translates into CASTSASGAYEQYF.

This chain connects TRBV4-3 to TRBJ2-3; perhaps TRBD2 as D (6 bases). Deletions cut 1 base from V and 1 base from J, with 9 bases between. CDR1 and CDR2 from the germline V gene are LGHNA and YSLEER. This CDR3 contains 15 residues. The CDR3 sequence is CASSQVSGRTDTQYF. CDR3 coding DNA: TGCGCCAGCAGCCAAGTCAGCGGGCGCACAGATACGCAGTATTTT.

This chain joins TRBV4-1 and TRBJ2-7; 10 bases map to TRBD2. The CDR3 has 17 amino acids. The J segment lost 0 bases and the V segment lost 0 bases, leaving 5 bases of the junction unmatched. Germline CDR1 reads MGHRA; CDR2 reads YSYEKL. The CDR3 loop reads CASSQEPTSGTSYEQYF. Here the CDR3 DNA reads TGCGCCAGCAGCCAAGAACCCACTAGCGGGACCTCCTACGAGCAGTACTTC.

The chain has TRBV5-1 and TRBJ2-1, with 9 nucleotides matching TRBD2. V trimming: 3 bases; J trimming: 8 bases; junction bases outside the gene matches: 15. The CDR3 totals 17 residues. Germline V lookup: CDR1 SGHRS, CDR2 YFSETQ. The CDR3 sequence: CASSSQVAGVYLDEQFF. The CDR3 coding sequence is TGCGCCAGCAGCTCACAGGTAGCGGGAGTCTATTTGGATGAGCAGTTCTTC.

The chain joins TRBV30 to TRBJ2-5; D may be TRBD1 (7 bases). CDR3 size: 14 residues. The germline V gene has CDR1 GTSNPN and CDR2 SVGIG (reference sequence). The V end lost 0 bases, the J end lost 5 bases, and 13 bases lay between the germline ends. CDR3 DNA: TGTGCCTGGAGTGTAGGCAGGGGGAGGGAGACCCAGTACTTC. The encoded protein is CAWSVGRGRETQYF.

The V gene is TRBV13, the J gene TRBJ2-7; the match to TRBD1 covers 7 bases. This CDR3 comprises 14 residues. The J segment lost 2 bases and the V segment lost 2 bases, leaving 3 bases of the junction unmatched. Germline CDR1 PRHDT, CDR2 FYEKMQ (reference sequence). The CDR3 spells CASSLRQGPYEQYF. The CDR3 nucleotides are TGTGCCAGCAGCTTACGACAGGGCCCCTACGAGCAGTACTTC.

A word on this clone: Other DNA sequences in this specimen translate into the identical CDR3. The rearrangement joins TRBV5-1 to TRBJ2-5; TRBD1 matches 10 bases. Trimming removed 0 bases from V and 5 bases from J; junction bases left unmatched: 4. The CDR3 contains 15 residues. Germline-derived CDR1 and CDR2 are SGHRS and YFSETQ. CDR3 residues: CASSLAGTGVETQYF. Here the CDR3 DNA reads TGCGCCAGCAGCTTGGCCGGGACAGGGGTGGAGACCCAGTACTTC. Complete variable domain (other parts from reference TRBV5-1 and TRBJ2-5): KAGVTQTPRYLIKTRGQQVTLSCSPISGHRSVSWYQQTPGQGLQFLFEYFSETQRNKGNFPGRFSGRQFSNSRSEMNVSTLELGDSALYLCASSLAGTGVETQYFGPGTRLLVL.

The chain carries TRBV15 and TRBJ1-5, with D unresolved. Germline CDR1 LNHNV, CDR2 YYDKDF (reference sequence). The CDR3 consists of 12 residues. Trimming cost V 1 base and J 6 bases, with 4 bases left between them. The DNA for the CDR3 is TGTGCCACCAGCAGAGCCCCTCAGCCCCAGCATTTT. Residues: CATSRAPQPQHF.

V usage is TRBV5-1 and J usage is TRBJ2-3; tentative D call: TRBD2 (6 bases). With 4 bases removed from V and 2 bases from J, the gap between germline ends came to 11 bases. CDR3 size: 14 residues. CDR1 SGHRS and CDR2 YFSETQ come from the germline V gene. CDR3 nucleotide sequence: TGCGCCAGCAGCACCGGGAGCCCCACAGATACGCAGTATTTT. Translation: CASSTGSPTDTQYF.

This chain links TRBV25-1 with TRBJ1-2; possibly TRBD1 for D (5 bases). Germline lookup yields CDR1 MGHDK and CDR2 SYGVNS. The CDR3 loop spans 14 amino acids. Trimming cost V 8 bases and J 6 bases, with 19 bases left between them. CDR3 DNA: TGTGCCAGCCATGGGGGGGGGAACTACAATGGCTACACCTTC. Residues: CASHGGGNYNGYTF.

This chain connects TRBV9 to TRBJ1-4, with D tentatively TRBD1 (5 bases). The V and J ends lost 4 bases and 2 bases respectively, with 18 bases between them. CDR3 size: 17 residues. In germline, CDR1 is SGDLS, CDR2 YYNGEE. CDR3 sequence reads: CASSTRTGGGTNEKLFF. The CDR3 coding sequence is TGTGCCAGCAGCACCCGGACCGGTGGGGGGACTAATGAAAAACTGTTTTTT.

The V call is TRBV18, the J call TRBJ2-1; D remains unclear. This CDR3 contains 16 residues. The V and J ends lost 0 bases and 6 bases respectively, with 15 bases between them. Germline CDR1 KGHSH, CDR2 LQKENI. The CDR3 loop reads CASSPPGPIRTNEQFF. Written as DNA, the CDR3 is TGTGCCAGCTCACCACCCGGACCAATTAGGACCAATGAGCAGTTCTTC.

The chain employs TRBV9 and TRBJ2-7; TRBD2 might be the D (5 bases). The CDR3 has 14 residues. The ends were cut back, 1 base at V and 4 bases at J, with 12 bases in the middle. Per germline, CDR1 SGDLS and CDR2 YYNGEE. CDR3 nucleotide sequence: TGTGCCAGCAGCGTAACAGCGGTACCTTACGAGCAGTACTTC. It specifies CASSVTAVPYEQYF.